This TCR beta chain originates from a study of post-analysis software for immune sequencing data. Study context: Several disease courses (relapsing-remitting, secondary progressive and progressive-relapsing) of multiple sclerosis were included.

Unique molecular identifiers had been added to the TCR beta cDNA libraries. TCRdb re-called the PCR reads through MiXCR, storing one row per CDR3 protein. The repertoire includes approximately 440,000 distinct CDR3 sequences, approximately 45% of them detected once, and 12% sits in the top ten. Whole-study results and caveats: In patients, TRBV5-6, TRBV5-1 and TRBV20-1 belonged to about five TRBV segments found more frequently than in controls.

V dropped 4 bases and J dropped 5; count of bases not matched to a gene: 6. The CDR3 is 16 amino acids. This clonotype has a handful of counts. The antigen is not known. This sequence joins TRBV12-3 or TRBV12-4 and TRBJ1-6, with 9 bases lining up with TRBD1. The clonotype originates from a girl aged 5 to 17 with multiple sclerosis. Specimen: blood. The CDR3 sequence: CASSSPGQGHNSPLHF. CDR3 in DNA: TGTGCCAGCAGTTCCCCGGGACAGGGACATAATTCACCCCTCCACTTT.